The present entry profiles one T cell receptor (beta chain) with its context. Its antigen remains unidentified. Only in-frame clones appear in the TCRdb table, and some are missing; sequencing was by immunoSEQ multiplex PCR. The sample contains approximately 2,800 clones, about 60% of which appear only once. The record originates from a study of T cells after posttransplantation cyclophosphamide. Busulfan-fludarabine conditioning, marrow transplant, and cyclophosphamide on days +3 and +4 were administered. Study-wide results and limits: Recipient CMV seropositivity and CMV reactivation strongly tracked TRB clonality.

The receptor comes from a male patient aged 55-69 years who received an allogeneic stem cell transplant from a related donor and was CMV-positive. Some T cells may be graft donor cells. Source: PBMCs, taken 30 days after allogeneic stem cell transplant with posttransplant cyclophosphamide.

CDR3 residues: CASSSRQREGKTQYF. The DNA of the CDR3 is TGTGCCAGCAGCTCTCGTCAGCGCGAGGGCAAGACCCAGTACTTC. The chain employs TRBV11-2 and TRBJ2-5, with D perhaps TRBD2 (5 bases). Between the trimmed V and J ends, which lost 4 bases and 6 bases, there was a span of 18 bases. Per the germline V gene, CDR1 is SGHAT and CDR2 is FQNNGV. CDR3 length: 15 amino acids.